These T cell receptor beta chains were read from a single sample in a study of T cell changes during pregnancy in multiple sclerosis. Sequenced by immunoSEQ multiplex PCR; TCRdb stores in-frame clones only, minus some. The sample has just over 20,000 clones, roughly 90% seen once. The material sequenced was CD8+ T cells from peripheral blood mononuclear cells, taken in the second trimester of pregnancy. All receptors come from a female donor in good health, enrolled as a control in a pregnancy study. Each CDR3 is given with its conserved first and last residue. D genes are given only for firm matches. Clone size is shown for a subset of rows, as once, few, many or a class of expanded clone.

size,D,J,V,length,DNA,CDR3
-,-,TRBJ2-7,TRBV27,14,TGTGCCAGCAGTCTAGCGTCCCCTCCCCACGAGCAGTACTTC,CASSLASPPHEQYF
-,TRBD1,TRBJ2-7,TRBV6-5,15,TGTGCCAGCAGTATTGGACAGGGACACTCCTACGAGCAGTACTTC,CASSIGQGHSYEQYF
once,TRBD2,TRBJ2-7,TRBV4-2,16,TGTGCCAGCAGCCACAAGACTAGCGGAAGCTCCTACGAGCAGTACTTC,CASSHKTSGSSYEQYF
-,TRBD2,TRBJ2-3,TRBV6-4,15,TGTGCCAGCAGTGAGGAGCGGGAGGGTCCAGATACGCAGTATTTT,CASSEEREGPDTQYF
once,TRBD2,TRBJ2-5,TRBV5-1,17,TGCGCCAGCAGCTTCCCTGCTAGCGGGAGGGAACAAGAGACCCAGTACTTC,CASSFPASGREQETQYF
-,-,TRBJ2-7,TRBV27,17,TGTGCCAGCAGTTCCTACGGACTGATTCCCTCTTCCTACGAGCAGTACTTC,CASSSYGLIPSSYEQYF
once,-,TRBJ2-1,TRBV2,16,TGTGCCAGCAGTGAAATTCACTTGACAGGCGTCAATGAGCAGTTCTTC,CASSEIHLTGVNEQFF
-,TRBD1,TRBJ2-5,TRBV6-5,15,TGTGCCAGCACTCGGACGACAGGGCTTGGCGAGACCCAGTACTTC,CASTRTTGLGETQYF
-,-,TRBJ2-3,TRBV4-1,15,TGCGCCAGCAGCCAATCCCTTGCTAGGACAGATACGCAGTATTTT,CASSQSLARTDTQYF
-,-,TRBJ2-2,TRBV6-1,13,TGTGCCAGCAGTGTACGAGGTAGCGGGGAGCTGTTTTTT,CASSVRGSGELFF
-,-,TRBJ2-7,TRBV5-4,13,TGTGCCAGCAGCTTGACTGGTTCCTACGAGCAGTACTTC,CASSLTGSYEQYF
-,-,TRBJ2-2,TRBV30,12,TGTGCCTGGACAGCGAACACCGGGGAGCTGTTTTTT,CAWTANTGELFF
-,TRBD1,TRBJ2-7,TRBV27,16,TGTGCCAGCAGTCCCAGACCCGGACAGGCCAACTACGAGCAGTACTTC,CASSPRPGQANYEQYF
-,-,TRBJ1-1,TRBV29-1,11,TGCAGCGTTGGTAGGAACACTGAAGCTTTCTTT,CSVGRNTEAFF
-,-,TRBJ1-2,TRBV5-4,16,TGTGCCAGCAGCCCACCACCGGGACTCTGGAACTATGGCTACACCTTC,CASSPPPGLWNYGYTF
-,TRBD1,TRBJ2-7,TRBV5-1,14,TGCGCCAGCAGCTCAACGGGACAGGGCTACGAGCAGTACTTC,CASSSTGQGYEQYF
-,TRBD2,TRBJ2-2,TRBV6-4,15,TGTGCCAGCAGTGCACTAGCGGGAGACACCGGGGAGCTGTTTTTT,CASSALAGDTGELFF
-,TRBD2,TRBJ2-1,TRBV11-3,14,TGTGCCAGCAGCTTTCCCGGACTAGCGACTGAGCAGTTCTTC,CASSFPGLATEQFF
-,TRBD2,TRBJ2-5,TRBV6-5,15,TGTGCCAGCAGTCCCTATACTAGCGGGGTGGGGACCCAGTACTTC,CASSPYTSGVGTQYF
-,TRBD1,TRBJ2-3,TRBV6-1,14,TGTGCCAGCAGTGGGACAGGGGGCGCAGATACGCAGTATTTT,CASSGTGGADTQYF
-,-,TRBJ2-7,TRBV6-5,11,TGTGCCAGCAGTACAACAGCCGAGCAGTACTTC,CASSTTAEQYF
once,-,TRBJ2-1,TRBV15,15,TGTGCCACCAGCAGAGATCGAGCTAGTCCCAATGAGCAGTTCTTC,CATSRDRASPNEQFF
-,TRBD2,TRBJ2-1,TRBV6-1,15,TGTGCCAGCACCGCCCTAGCGGGAGTCGTCGATGAGCAGTTCTTC,CASTALAGVVDEQFF
-,TRBD2,TRBJ2-2,TRBV7-2,18,TGTGCCAGCAGCTTAGTCCGAAGGCTAGCGGGAGAAGGCGGGGAGCTGTTTTTT,CASSLVRRLAGEGGELFF
-,-,TRBJ1-1,TRBV27,14,TGTGCCAGCAGTTTATTGGGCGGGGACACTGAAGCTTTCTTT,CASSLLGGDTEAFF
-,-,TRBJ1-1,TRBV6-6,16,TGTGCCAGCAGTTACTCAGACGCGAGGCTATGGACTGAAGCTTTCTTT,CASSYSDARLWTEAFF
-,TRBD2,TRBJ2-1,TRBV19,16,TGTGCCAGTAGTATAGATCTAGCGGGAGGCGGGTCGGAGCAGTTCTTC,CASSIDLAGGGSEQFF
-,-,TRBJ1-5,TRBV30,13,TGTGGTTTTGGGAAGGGGCGAAATCAGCCCCAGCATTTT,CGFGKGRNQPQHF
-,-,TRBJ2-3,TRBV19,14,TGTGCCAGTAGTATAGGGCAGGGGCCAGATACGCAGTATTTT,CASSIGQGPDTQYF
-,TRBD1,TRBJ2-4,TRBV18,16,TGTGCCAGCTCATTCGGGACAGGGGGAGACAAAAACATTCAGTACTTC,CASSFGTGGDKNIQYF
-,-,TRBJ2-3,TRBV11-2,15,TGTGCCAGCAGCCCTCTCGGCGGTCTCACAGATACGCAGTATTTT,CASSPLGGLTDTQYF